This T cell receptor beta chain was sequenced during a study of CD8 T cells in ankylosing spondylitis. Study conclusions and caveats: Ankylosing spondylitis blood appeared to be characterized by a TCR beta motif of under ten highly homologous variants.

This clonotype was picked up many times. Antigen specificity is unknown. Each TCR beta library was made by quantitative 5'-RACE that incorporated molecular barcodes. TCRdb used MiXCR to reprocess the 5' RACE reads, holding one entry per CDR3 protein. Of about 200,000 distinct CDR3 sequences listed, roughly 24% are singletons. Per the germline V gene, CDR1 is LNHDA and CDR2 is SQIVND (reference sequence). The V end lost 0 bases, the J end lost 4 bases, and 10 bases lay between the germline ends. The CDR3 contains 16 residues. The sequenced sample was blood, either unsorted or a sorted T cell fraction (not recorded which). This sequence originates from a male donor with ankylosing spondylitis or in good health (not recorded which). V is TRBV19 and J is TRBJ2-6; a weak D match, TRBD1 (5 bases). CDR3 loop: CASSIDQGAGANVLTF. The CDR3 DNA follows: TGTGCCAGTAGTATAGACCAGGGTGCGGGGGCCAACGTCCTGACTTTC.